The sequence of this T cell receptor (beta chain) was determined in a study of spatial heterogeneity in lung cancer. Study-level results: At resection, ubiquitous expanded tumor TCRs appeared in blood more than at follow-up.

The CDR3 runs to 13 residues. The germline gives CDR1 MGHRA, CDR2 YSYEKL. V lost 2 bases, J lost 12 bases, and 14 bases lay in between. There are a few counts of this clonotype. Its specificity is unknown. Being off target in a library aimed at alpha chains, this beta chain has a size of little meaning. Noted time point: sample taken at primary tumor resection. Frozen PBMC, nontumor lung or tumor provided whole RNA, which was sequenced unsorted. TCRdb called the 5' RACE reads again in MiXCR, with one record for every CDR3 protein. The data show 4,500 to 6,500 distinct CDR3 sequences, approximately 35% seen once.

This sequence was found in a female donor with early-stage non-small cell lung cancer. V usage is TRBV4-1 and J usage is TRBJ2-1; perhaps TRBD1 as D (6 bases). The sequencing here drew on PBMCs, taken at surgery. CDR3 sequence: CASSQNRVSGQFF. The CDR3 DNA reads TGCGCCAGCAGCCAAAACAGGGTCAGCGGGCAGTTCTTC.